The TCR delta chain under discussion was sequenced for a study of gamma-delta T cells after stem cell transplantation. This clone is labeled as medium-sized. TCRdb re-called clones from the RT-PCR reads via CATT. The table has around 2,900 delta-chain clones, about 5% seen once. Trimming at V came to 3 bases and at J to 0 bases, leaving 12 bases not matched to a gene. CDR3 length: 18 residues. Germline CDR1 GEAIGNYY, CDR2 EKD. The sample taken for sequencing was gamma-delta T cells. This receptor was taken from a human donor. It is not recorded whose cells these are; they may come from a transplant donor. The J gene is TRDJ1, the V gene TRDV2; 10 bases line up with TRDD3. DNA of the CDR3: TGTGCCTGTGACCCGGTCCTTGGGGGATACCGGTACACCGATAAACTCATCTTT. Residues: CACDPVLGGYRYTDKLIF.